This T cell receptor (beta chain) was sequenced in a study of vaccination effects on CD4 cells after COVID-19. Study outcomes and limitations: Late in the post-vaccination period, infection-induced and vaccine-induced clones underwent marked clonal contraction.

When around 10 days of culture had elapsed, CD4+ T cells were isolated. V gave up 1 base and J gave up 6 bases; unmatched junction bases: 6. The CDR3 extends over 15 amino acids. In its sample, this clone was seen a few times. Its antigen remains unidentified. Profiled with immunoSEQ multiplex PCR; TCRdb holds only in-frame clones, not every one. The sample lists about 74,000 clones, approximately 77% occurring once. The genes are TRBV5-7 and TRBJ1-2, with 10 bases lining up with TRBD1. TRBV5-7 falls under the ORF class, with uncertain function. This sequence was found in a human donor who received a COVID-19 vaccine. This specimen consisted of CD4+ T cells from PBMCs cultured without peptide, obtained before COVID-19 vaccination. CDR3 residues: CASSLIGTGDDGYTF. As DNA, the CDR3 is TGTGCCAGCAGCTTGATCGGGACAGGGGACGATGGCTACACCTTC.